Listed here are 11 T cell receptor beta chains from one sample, sequenced in a study of metastatic and nonmetastatic thyroid tumors. Thyroid surgery was preceded by no treatment in any patient. TCRdb called clones again from the PCR reads with MiXCR. Here the sample spans about 45,000 clones, around 4% being singletons. The sample was blood. These receptors all stem from a female donor with papillary thyroid cancer or a benign thyroid nodule (not recorded which). Some clones in this sample may be carry-over from other donors' samples.

This clone came up many times. The chain recombines TRBV7-8 with TRBJ1-6; D is possibly TRBD1 (5 bases). Germline V gene data show CDR1 as SGHVS and CDR2 as FQNEAQ. This CDR3 is 16 amino acids long. The V gene lost 1 base and the J gene lost 4 bases, with 11 bases spanning the gap. Written as DNA, the CDR3 is TGTGCCAGCAGCTTAGGCGGGACGGGGTATAATTCACCCCTCCACTTT. Translation gives CASSLGGTGYNSPLHF.

This clone came up many times. This chain connects TRBV6-5 to TRBJ2-7; 7 nucleotides agree with TRBD2. The CDR3 contains 16 residues. Germline CDR1 is MNHEY and CDR2 is SVGAGI. V shed 2 bases and J 4 bases; nucleotides not matched to a gene: 11. The CDR3: CASSYASGGRGYEQYF. The CDR3 DNA reads TGTGCCAGCAGTTACGCCTCGGGCGGGAGAGGGTACGAGCAGTACTTC.

This rearrangement joins TRBV15 to TRBJ1-2; the match to TRBD1 covers 8 bases. V trimming: 5 bases; J trimming: 7 bases; junction bases outside the gene matches: 6. This CDR3 spans 13 amino acids. The germline V gene has CDR1 LNHNV and CDR2 YYDKDF (reference sequence). The CDR3: CATSRGQVFGYTF. The CDR3 DNA reads TGTGCCACCAGCCGGGGACAGGTCTTTGGCTACACCTTC.

The CDR3 bases are TGTGCCAGTAGTTCGCGACAGGGGAGATACGAGCAGTACTTC. Its translation is CASSSRQGRYEQYF. This rearrangement joins TRBV19 to TRBJ2-7, with 8 bases that match TRBD1. The germline gives CDR1 LNHDA, CDR2 SQIVND (reference sequence). Trimming took 5 bases from V and 4 from J; bases not matched to a gene: 7. This CDR3 comprises 14 residues.

This clone showed up many times. The chain combines TRBV7-9 with TRBJ2-1; 12 bases are shared with TRBD2. The CDR3 extends over 16 amino acids. CDR1 is SEHNR, CDR2 FQNEAQ, per germline (reference sequence). Trimming removed 4 bases from V and 4 bases from J; junction bases left unmatched: 5. In DNA, the CDR3 is TGTGCCAGCAGCTCTTTTCTAGCGGGAGGGTACAATGAGCAGTTCTTC. Translating gives CASSSFLAGGYNEQFF.

This chain connects TRBV7-2 to TRBJ2-5; the match to TRBD1 covers 10 bases. The CDR3 has 17 residues. Germline CDR1 and CDR2: SGHTA and FQGNSA. Losses at the gene ends were 3 bases for V and 4 bases for J; bases not matched to a gene: 11. CDR3 in amino acids: CASSFRGRDRGGETQYF. In DNA, the CDR3 is TGTGCCAGCAGCTTCCGGGGTAGGGACAGGGGAGGAGAGACCCAGTACTTC.

This clone was counted many times. J is TRBJ2-7 and V is TRBV20-1; no clear D gene. Trimming took 6 bases from V and 3 from J, leaving 12 bases between them. CDR3 length: 12 amino acids. Per germline, CDR1 DFQATT and CDR2 SNEGSKA (reference sequence). CDR3: CSAIHHDYEQYF. CDR3 coding DNA: TGCAGTGCCATCCATCACGACTACGAGCAGTACTTC.

In its sample, this clone was seen many times. The genes are TRBV29-1 and TRBJ1-1; D gene unclear. The germline CDR1 and CDR2 sequences are SQVTM and ANQGSEA. V lost 5 bases to trimming and J lost 4 bases, with 5 bases between them. The CDR3 sequence is 10 residues long. CDR3 in DNA: TGCAGCGTTAAGGGCACTGAAGCTTTCTTT. This gives the protein CSVKGTEAFF.

This clone was seen repeatedly, ten times or more. The chain couples TRBV28 to TRBJ1-4; D may be TRBD1 (6 bases). Germline V lookup: CDR1 MDHEN, CDR2 SYDVKM. V shed 2 bases and J shed 8 bases, with 24 bases lying between them. The length of the CDR3 is 18 residues. The CDR3 DNA reads as TGTGCCAGCAGTTTAGTCGGGGGCGGGGGGGGCCATGAGGAAAAACTGTTTTTT. Translating it yields CASSLVGGGGGHEEKLFF.

Points on this clone: A much larger clone sits a single nucleotide away, making a read error possible. The chain is built from TRBV5-4 and TRBJ2-1, with D unresolved. The CDR3 runs to 12 residues. The germline CDR1 and CDR2 sequences are SGHNT and YYREEE (reference sequence). V dropped 3 bases and J dropped 6 bases, with 7 bases sitting between them. CDR3 sequence: CASSSSGNEQFF. CDR3 DNA sequence: TGTGCCAGCAGCTCCTCGGGCAATGAGCAGTTCTTC.

In its sample, this clone was seen many times. The chain has TRBV19 and TRBJ2-7; unclear D gene. The germline V and J ends were trimmed by 3 bases and 5 bases, with 11 bases remaining between them. The germline gives CDR1 LNHDA, CDR2 SQIVND (reference sequence). CDR3 length equals 13 residues. CDR3 region: CASSMIPINEQYF. Here the CDR3 DNA reads TGTGCCAGTAGTATGATCCCCATAAACGAGCAGTACTTC.